A single sample gave rise to the 24 T cell receptor beta chains below, sequenced in a study of blood T cell repertoires in COVID-19. Clones were sequenced by immunoSEQ multiplex PCR, and TCRdb holds only the in-frame ones, with some missing. The repertoire includes about 250,000 clones, about 83% of them detected once, and about 4% sits in the top ten. The sample comprised peripheral blood. These receptors were collected from a man in his fifties or sixties with acute or convalescent COVID-19.

This clone was found a few times. The chain links TRBV12-5 to TRBJ2-7, with D unresolved. The germline V gene has CDR1 LGHNT and CDR2 FRNRAP. The V and J ends lost 2 bases and 4 bases respectively, with 6 bases between them. This CDR3 is built from 12 residues. The CDR3 loop is CASGLHGYEQYF. DNA for the CDR3: TGTGCTAGTGGTTTGCACGGGTACGAGCAGTACTTC.

The V gene is TRBV28, the J gene TRBJ2-6, with a tentative D call TRBD2 (6 bases). The CDR3 consists of 14 residues. The V gene lost 7 bases and the J gene lost 3 bases, with 10 bases spanning the gap. Germline CDR1 is MDHEN and CDR2 is SYDVKM. This CDR3 reads CASNRLGGANVLTF. As DNA, the CDR3 is TGTGCCAGCAACCGACTAGGTGGGGCCAACGTCCTGACTTTC.

J is TRBJ1-5 and V is TRBV7-9; 7 bases are a match to TRBD1. Germline V lookup: CDR1 SEHNR, CDR2 FQNEAQ (reference sequence). The CDR3 loop spans 15 amino acids. Trimming cost V 5 bases and J 0 bases; bases outside gene matches: 4. The CDR3 protein is CASSQTGSSNQPQHF. The CDR3 bases are TGTGCCAGCAGCCAGACAGGGAGTAGCAATCAGCCCCAGCATTTT.

This sequence joins TRBV3-1 (or the pseudogene TRBV3-2) and TRBJ2-1, with D possibly TRBD1 on 6 matching bases. The CDR3 sequence is 14 residues long. Trimming shortened V by 2 bases and J by 7 bases, and 12 bases separated the two germline ends. The germline gives CDR1 LGHDT, CDR2 YNNKEL (reference sequence). The CDR3 loop reads CASSQLGARNEQFF. The CDR3 DNA follows: TGTGCCAGCAGCCAACTGGGGGCGAGAAATGAGCAGTTCTTC.

J is TRBJ1-3 and V is TRBV28; D unclear. The CDR3 runs 13 residues. The germline V gene encodes CDR1 MDHEN and CDR2 SYDVKM. V was trimmed by 5 bases and J by 3 bases, leaving 8 bases between them. The CDR3 loop is CASSVGVGNTIYF. CDR3 DNA: TGTGCCAGCAGTGTCGGAGTTGGAAACACCATATATTTT.

This chain joins TRBV7-6 and TRBJ2-1; D is uncertain. Per germline, CDR1 SGHVS and CDR2 FNYEAQ. The V end lost 1 base, the J end lost 7 bases, and 14 bases lay between the germline ends. The CDR3 runs to 15 residues. The CDR3 protein is CASSLGVFRLNEQFF. DNA of the CDR3: TGTGCCAGCAGCTTAGGAGTATTCCGGTTGAATGAGCAGTTCTTC.

CDR3 DNA sequence: TGTGCCAGCACCCCTCGCCCCGGGACAGGGGGCTCTGGCTACACCTTC. Translation: CASTPRPGTGGSGYTF. V and J are TRBV27 and TRBJ1-2; 12 bases agree with TRBD1. There are 16 residues in the CDR3. Losses at the gene ends were 7 bases for V and 7 bases for J; bases not matched to a gene: 13. In germline, CDR1 is MNHEY, CDR2 SMNVEV (reference sequence).

V usage is TRBV5-4 and J usage is TRBJ2-3; the D gene is possibly TRBD2 (6 bases). Trimming removed 2 bases at V and 2 bases at J, with 9 bases between. The CDR3 totals 14 residues. Germline values: CDR1 SGHNT, CDR2 YYREEE (reference sequence). CDR3 DNA sequence: TGTGCCAGCAGCTTAGGAGGGGACACAGATACGCAGTATTTT. Protein: CASSLGGDTDTQYF.

The table lists this clone with a few counts. The chain combines TRBV15 with TRBJ1-2; 8 nucleotides agree with TRBD1. The CDR3 is 14 amino acids. The V gene end was trimmed by 3 bases and the J gene end by 8 bases; junction bases not matched to a gene: 8. Looked up from germline, CDR1 is LNHNV and CDR2 is YYDKDF (reference sequence). The CDR3 nucleotides read TGTGCCACCAGCAGGCCGGACAGGGCAAGCGGCTACACCTTC. Its protein product is CATSRPDRASGYTF.

The chain links TRBV11-3 to TRBJ2-1, with TRBD2 matching 10 bases. V lost 4 bases to trimming and J lost 3 bases; unmatched junction nucleotides: 6. From germline, CDR1 is SGHNT and CDR2 YENEEA. The CDR3 covers 16 residues. The CDR3: CASSSLSSGGYNEQFF. The CDR3 nucleotides read TGTGCCAGCAGCTCCCTATCTAGCGGGGGCTACAATGAGCAGTTCTTC.

The rearrangement joins TRBV15 to TRBJ1-2; 7 bases are shared with TRBD1. The CDR3 spans 19 residues. From germline, CDR1 is LNHNV and CDR2 YYDKDF (reference sequence). With 0 bases clipped from V and 5 bases from J, the junction kept 18 bases outside the gene matches. CDR3 sequence: CATSRDLWSQGTGGYGYTF. CDR3 DNA: TGTGCCACCAGCAGAGATCTCTGGTCACAGGGGACGGGGGGGTATGGCTACACCTTC.

This rearrangement joins TRBV5-6 to TRBJ1-4, with 7 bases matching TRBD1. Germline assignment: CDR1 SGHDT and CDR2 YYEEEE. J lost 10 bases, V lost 3 bases, and 12 bases had no gene match. The CDR3 contains 15 residues. CDR3 nucleotides: TGTGCCAGCAGCTCGACCGGGACAGCGGCCGGAAAACTGTTTTTT. As protein: CASSSTGTAAGKLFF.

This sequence joins TRBV14 and TRBJ2-3; 7 bases line up with TRBD2. Germline V gene lookup returns CDR1 SGHDN and CDR2 FVKESK. The CDR3 contains 14 residues. Losses at the gene ends were 3 bases for V and 5 bases for J; bases not matched to a gene: 5. The CDR3 DNA is TGTGCCAGCAGCCAGCGGGGGACGGAAGATACGCAGTATTTT. Amino acid sequence: CASSQRGTEDTQYF.

The chain carries TRBV7-2 and TRBJ2-1; the D is unclear. Germline V gene data show CDR1 as SGHTA and CDR2 as FQGNSA. This CDR3 comprises 12 residues. V lost 1 base and J lost 5, with 3 bases in between. The CDR3 nucleotides read TGTGCCAGCAGCTTAGGGCACAATGAGCAGTTCTTC. Protein: CASSLGHNEQFF.

This chain connects TRBV27 to TRBJ1-2, with 8 bases aligning to TRBD1. This CDR3 has 14 amino acids. Germline CDR1 is MNHEY and CDR2 is SMNVEV (reference sequence). V lost 6 bases and J lost 4; bases outside the gene matches: 7. CDR3 protein: CASRLDRDAYGYTF. CDR3 nucleotide sequence: TGTGCCAGCAGATTGGACAGGGATGCCTATGGCTACACCTTC.

V usage is TRBV7-9 and J usage is TRBJ1-5; tentative D call: TRBD1 (5 bases). The CDR3 has 14 amino acids. Germline-derived CDR1 and CDR2 are SEHNR and FQNEAQ (reference sequence). V lost 1 base to trimming and J lost 4 bases, with 8 bases between them. The CDR3 region is CASSLGGVNQPQHF. In DNA, the CDR3 is TGTGCCAGCAGCTTAGGGGGGGTTAATCAGCCCCAGCATTTT.

J is TRBJ2-1 and V is TRBV28; 7 nucleotides agree with TRBD2. CDR3 size: 17 residues. The V segment lost 7 bases and the J segment 4 bases; nucleotides outside the gene matches: 16. Germline V gene sequence: CDR1 MDHEN, CDR2 SYDVKM. CDR3 DNA sequence: TGTGCCAGCACCCCCATACTTACGGGGGGTTTTTACAATGAGCAGTTCTTC. Residues: CASTPILTGGFYNEQFF.

The CDR3 reads CASSAIPGLAGSTDTQYF. In DNA, the CDR3 is TGTGCCAGCAGCGCCATCCCGGGACTAGCGGGGAGCACAGATACGCAGTATTTT. The chain has TRBV3-1 (or the pseudogene TRBV3-2) and TRBJ2-3, with 13 bases identical to TRBD2. In germline, CDR1 is LGHDT, CDR2 YNNKEL (reference sequence). V was clipped by 5 bases and J by 0 bases; unmatched bases: 8. The CDR3 has 18 residues.

Only one count was recorded for this clone. The chain employs TRBV5-4 and TRBJ1-2; 12 positions match TRBD1. The CDR3 covers 15 residues. V was clipped by 0 bases and J by 4 bases; unmatched bases: 1. Germline loops: CDR1 SGHNT, CDR2 YYREEE (reference sequence). The CDR3 DNA reads TGTGCCAGCAGCTTGGGGGGACAGGGGGCCTATGGCTACACCTTC. It encodes CASSLGGQGAYGYTF.

V gene TRBV27 combines with J gene TRBJ2-1, with TRBD1 matching 8 bases. Germline-derived CDR1 and CDR2 are MNHEY and SMNVEV (reference sequence). Unmatched junction bases numbered 6, after V lost 6 bases and J lost 5 bases. The CDR3 contains 14 residues. DNA of the CDR3: TGTGCCAGCAGCCGGGACAGGCCCCACAATGAGCAGTTCTTC. This translates into CASSRDRPHNEQFF.

The rearrangement links TRBV13 to TRBJ1-2; 8 bases are a match to TRBD1. Looked up from germline, CDR1 is PRHDT and CDR2 is FYEKMQ (reference sequence). The CDR3 is 14 residues long. Trimming at V came to 3 bases and at J to 4 bases, leaving 4 bases not matched to a gene. CDR3 nucleotides: TGTGCCAGCAGCTTGACAGGGGATAGCTATGGCTACACCTTC. Protein product: CASSLTGDSYGYTF.

This chain uses TRBV2 with TRBJ1-2; D call uncertain. V was shortened by 8 bases and J by 4 bases, with 26 bases between the two germline ends. This CDR3 has 17 amino acids. Looked up from germline, CDR1 is SNHLY and CDR2 is FYNNEI. The CDR3 protein is CASGGTAVTNPSYGYTF. CDR3 DNA sequence: TGTGCCAGCGGAGGCACGGCAGTGACCAACCCTAGCTATGGCTACACCTTC.

The chain uses TRBV7-2 and TRBJ2-4, with 11 bases that match TRBD1. The CDR3 has 16 residues. The V segment lost 4 bases and the J segment 6 bases; nucleotides outside the gene matches: 8. CDR1 is SGHTA and CDR2 is FQGNSA in the germline V gene. Here the CDR3 reads CASSSGEGTGGNIQYF. CDR3 sequence (DNA): TGTGCCAGCAGCTCCGGCGAGGGGACAGGGGGAAACATTCAGTACTTC. The entire variable domain, with the rest obtained from reference TRBV7-2 and TRBJ2-4, is as follows: GAGVSQSPSNKVTEKGKDVELRCDPISGHTALYWYRQSLGQGLEFLIYFQGNSAPDKSGLPSDRFSAERTGGSVSTLTIQRTQQEDSAVYLCASSSGEGTGGNIQYFGAGTRLSVL.

This clone was seen a single time. The chain joins TRBV11-3 to TRBJ1-3; D perhaps matches TRBD1 (5 bases). From germline, CDR1 is SGHNT and CDR2 YENEEA. The CDR3 runs 15 residues. V dropped 5 bases and J dropped 0 bases, with 11 bases sitting between them. CDR3 DNA: TGTGCCAGCAGCCTCGACAGCAGCTCTGGAAACACCATATATTTT. Translation: CASSLDSSSGNTIYF.